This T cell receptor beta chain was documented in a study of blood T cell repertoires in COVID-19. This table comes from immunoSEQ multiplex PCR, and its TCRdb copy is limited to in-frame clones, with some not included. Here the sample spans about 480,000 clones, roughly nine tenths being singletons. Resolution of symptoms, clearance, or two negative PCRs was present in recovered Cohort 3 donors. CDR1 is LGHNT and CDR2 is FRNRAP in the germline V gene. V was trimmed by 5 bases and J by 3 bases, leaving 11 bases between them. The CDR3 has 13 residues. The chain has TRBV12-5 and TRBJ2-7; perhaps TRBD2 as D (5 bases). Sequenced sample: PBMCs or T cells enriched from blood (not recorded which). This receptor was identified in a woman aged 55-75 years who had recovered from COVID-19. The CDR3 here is CASGPVGIYEQYF. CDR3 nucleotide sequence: TGTGCTAGTGGTCCTGTCGGGATCTACGAGCAGTACTTC.